One TCR beta chain is described in this entry. The antigen is unknown. The data were taken from a study of T cells in localized non-small cell lung cancer. Assay: immunoSEQ multiplex PCR; the TCRdb copy retains only in-frame clones and omits some. Altogether nearly 25,000 clones are present, more than 85% being singletons, with the ten largest covering under 3%. Overall study findings and caveats: Peak T cell clonality was found in uninvolved adjacent lung, exceeding tumor. Longer overall survival accompanied higher blood T cell density. Owing to sequencing of a solitary tumor region, heterogeneity cannot be discounted. Appearances in adjacent lung were noted for a median 57 of the top 100 tumor clones.

The trim removed 7 bases at V and 6 bases at J, leaving 9 bases unmatched. Germline lookup yields CDR1 SGHRS and CDR2 YFSETQ. This CDR3 has 13 residues. The chain joins TRBV5-1 to TRBJ2-7; TRBD1 aligns across 8 bases. The sequence was obtained from a woman aged 35 to 69 with stage I lung adenocarcinoma. This specimen consisted of peripheral blood, obtained before any cancer treatment. CDR3 nucleotide sequence: TGCGCCAGCTCCCTAACACAGGGGGGCGAGCAGTACTTC. This translates into CASSLTQGGEQYF.